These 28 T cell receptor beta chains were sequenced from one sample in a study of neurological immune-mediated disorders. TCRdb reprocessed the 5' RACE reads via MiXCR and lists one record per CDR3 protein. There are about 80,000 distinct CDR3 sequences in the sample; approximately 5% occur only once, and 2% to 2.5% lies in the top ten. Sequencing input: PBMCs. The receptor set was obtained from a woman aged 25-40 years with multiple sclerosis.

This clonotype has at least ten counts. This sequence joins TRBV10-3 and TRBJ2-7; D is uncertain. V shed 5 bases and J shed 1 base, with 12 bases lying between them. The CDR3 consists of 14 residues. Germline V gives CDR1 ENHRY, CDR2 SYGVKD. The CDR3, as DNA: TGTGCCATCAGTCCGACCGAACCTTCCTACGAGCAGTACTTC. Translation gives CAISPTEPSYEQYF.

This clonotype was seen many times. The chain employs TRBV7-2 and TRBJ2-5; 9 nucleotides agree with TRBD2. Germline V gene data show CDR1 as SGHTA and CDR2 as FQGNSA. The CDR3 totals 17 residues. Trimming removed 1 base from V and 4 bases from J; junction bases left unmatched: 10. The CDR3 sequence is CASSLGSGRPGGETQYF. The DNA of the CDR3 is TGTGCCAGCAGCTTAGGAAGCGGGAGGCCGGGGGGAGAGACCCAGTACTTC.

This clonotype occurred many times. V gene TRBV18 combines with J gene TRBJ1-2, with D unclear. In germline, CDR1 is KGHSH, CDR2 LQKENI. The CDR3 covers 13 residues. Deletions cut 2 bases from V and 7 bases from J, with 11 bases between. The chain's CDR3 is CASSPELASGYTF. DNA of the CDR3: TGTGCCAGCTCACCAGAGCTCGCCTCTGGCTACACCTTC.

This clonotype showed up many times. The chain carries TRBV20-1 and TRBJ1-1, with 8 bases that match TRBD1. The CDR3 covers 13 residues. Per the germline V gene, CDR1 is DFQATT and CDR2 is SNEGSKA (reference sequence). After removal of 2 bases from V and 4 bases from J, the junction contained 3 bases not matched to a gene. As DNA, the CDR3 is TGCAGTGCTAGATCGACAGGGGCCACTGAAGCTTTCTTT. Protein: CSARSTGATEAFF.

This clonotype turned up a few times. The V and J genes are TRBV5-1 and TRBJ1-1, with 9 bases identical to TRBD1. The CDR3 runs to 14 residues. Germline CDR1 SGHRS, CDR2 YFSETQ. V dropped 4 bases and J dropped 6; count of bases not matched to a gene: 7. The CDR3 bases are TGCGCCAGCAGCGCGGGACAGGGTAGGGCTGAAGCTTTCTTT. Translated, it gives CASSAGQGRAEAFF.

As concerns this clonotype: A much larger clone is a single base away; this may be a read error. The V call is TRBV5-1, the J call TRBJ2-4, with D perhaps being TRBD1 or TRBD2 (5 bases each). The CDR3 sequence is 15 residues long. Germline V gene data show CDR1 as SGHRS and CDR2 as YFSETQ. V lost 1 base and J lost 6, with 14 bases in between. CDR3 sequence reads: CASSLTGKGINIQYF. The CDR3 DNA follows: TGCGCCAGCAGCTTGACGGGGAAGGGGATAAACATTCAGTACTTC.

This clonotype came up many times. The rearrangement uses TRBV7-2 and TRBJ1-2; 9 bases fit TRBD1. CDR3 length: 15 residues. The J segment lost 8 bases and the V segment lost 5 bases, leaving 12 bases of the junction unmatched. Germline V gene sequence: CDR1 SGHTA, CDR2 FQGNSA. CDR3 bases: TGTGCCAGCAGCACCCGACAGGGGGAGGTGAGGGGCTACACCTTC. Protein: CASSTRQGEVRGYTF.

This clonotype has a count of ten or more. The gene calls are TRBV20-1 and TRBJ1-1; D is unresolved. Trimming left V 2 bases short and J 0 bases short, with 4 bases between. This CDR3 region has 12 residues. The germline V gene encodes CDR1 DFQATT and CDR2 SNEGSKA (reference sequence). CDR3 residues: CSARNLNTEAFF. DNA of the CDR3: TGCAGTGCTAGAAACCTGAACACTGAAGCTTTCTTT.

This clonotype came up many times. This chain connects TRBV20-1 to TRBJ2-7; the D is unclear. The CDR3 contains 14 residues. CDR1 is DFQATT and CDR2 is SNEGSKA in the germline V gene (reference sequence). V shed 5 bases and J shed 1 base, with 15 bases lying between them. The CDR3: CSARPSIVSYEQYF. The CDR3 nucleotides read TGCAGTGCTCGACCTAGTATCGTGTCCTACGAGCAGTACTTC.

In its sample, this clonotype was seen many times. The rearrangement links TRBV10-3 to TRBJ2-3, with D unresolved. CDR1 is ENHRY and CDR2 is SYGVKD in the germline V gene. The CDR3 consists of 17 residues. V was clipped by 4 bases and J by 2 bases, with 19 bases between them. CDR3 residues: CAISGPPQDWYTDTQYF. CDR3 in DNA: TGTGCCATCAGTGGGCCCCCCCAGGATTGGTACACAGATACGCAGTATTTT.

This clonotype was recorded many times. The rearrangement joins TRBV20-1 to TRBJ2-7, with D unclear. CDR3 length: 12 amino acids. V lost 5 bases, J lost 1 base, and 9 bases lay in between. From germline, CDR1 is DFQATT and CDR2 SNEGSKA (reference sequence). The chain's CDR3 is CSAPGRSYEQYF. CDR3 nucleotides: TGCAGTGCTCCAGGTAGATCCTACGAGCAGTACTTC.

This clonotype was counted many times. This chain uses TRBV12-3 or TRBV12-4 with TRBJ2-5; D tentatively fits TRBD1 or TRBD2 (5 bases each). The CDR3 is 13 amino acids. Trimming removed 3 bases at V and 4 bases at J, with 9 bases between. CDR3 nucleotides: TGTGCCAGCAGTTTGGGGGTGGGAGAGACCCAGTACTTC. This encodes CASSLGVGETQYF.

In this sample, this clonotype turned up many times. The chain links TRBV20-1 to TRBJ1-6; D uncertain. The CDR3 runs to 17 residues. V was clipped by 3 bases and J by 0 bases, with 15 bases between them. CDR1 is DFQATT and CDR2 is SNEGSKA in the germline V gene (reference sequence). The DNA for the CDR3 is TGCAGTGCTAGCCCGGGCGATCCGAGCTCCTATAATTCACCCCTCCACTTT. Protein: CSASPGDPSSYNSPLHF.

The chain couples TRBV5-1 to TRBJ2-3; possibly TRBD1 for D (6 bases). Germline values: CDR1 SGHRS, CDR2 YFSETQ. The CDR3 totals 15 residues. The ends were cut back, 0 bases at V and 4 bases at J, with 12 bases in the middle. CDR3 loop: CASSLVPQGADTQYF. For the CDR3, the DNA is TGCGCCAGCAGCTTGGTACCACAGGGAGCAGATACGCAGTATTTT. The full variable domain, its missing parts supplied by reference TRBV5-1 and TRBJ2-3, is KAGVTQTPRYLIKTRGQQVTLSCSPISGHRSVSWYQQTPGQGLQFLFEYFSETQRNKGNFPGRFSGRQFSNSRSEMNVSTLELGDSALYLCASSLVPQGADTQYFGPGTRLTVL.

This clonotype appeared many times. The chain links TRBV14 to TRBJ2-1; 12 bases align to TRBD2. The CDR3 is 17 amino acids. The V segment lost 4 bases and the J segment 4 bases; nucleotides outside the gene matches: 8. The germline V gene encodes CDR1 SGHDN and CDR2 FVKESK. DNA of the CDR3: TGTGCCAGCAGCCTGAACGGACTAGCGGGGTCATACAATGAGCAGTTCTTC. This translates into CASSLNGLAGSYNEQFF.

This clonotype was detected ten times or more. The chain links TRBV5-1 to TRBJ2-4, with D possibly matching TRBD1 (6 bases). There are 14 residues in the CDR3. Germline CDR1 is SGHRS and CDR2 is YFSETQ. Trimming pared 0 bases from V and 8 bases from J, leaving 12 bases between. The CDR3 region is CASSLANGGDIQYF. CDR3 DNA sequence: TGCGCCAGCAGCTTGGCCAATGGGGGCGACATTCAGTACTTC.

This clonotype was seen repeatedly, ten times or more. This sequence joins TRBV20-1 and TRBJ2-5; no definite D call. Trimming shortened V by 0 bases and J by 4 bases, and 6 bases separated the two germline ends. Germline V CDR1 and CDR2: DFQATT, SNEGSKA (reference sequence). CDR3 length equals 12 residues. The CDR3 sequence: CSARDLGETQYF. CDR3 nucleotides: TGCAGTGCTAGAGATCTGGGAGAGACCCAGTACTTC.

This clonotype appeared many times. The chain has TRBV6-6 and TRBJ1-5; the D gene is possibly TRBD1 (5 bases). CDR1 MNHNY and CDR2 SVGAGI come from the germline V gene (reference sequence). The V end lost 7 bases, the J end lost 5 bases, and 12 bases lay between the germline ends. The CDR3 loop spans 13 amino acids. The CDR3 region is CASTRGFDQPQHF. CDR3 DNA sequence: TGTGCCAGCACCCGGGGGTTCGATCAGCCCCAGCATTTT.

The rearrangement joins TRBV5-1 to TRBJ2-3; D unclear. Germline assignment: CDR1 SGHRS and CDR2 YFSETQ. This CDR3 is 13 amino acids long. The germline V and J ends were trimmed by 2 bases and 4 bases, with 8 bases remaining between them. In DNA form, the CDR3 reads TGCGCCAGCAGCTTACCAGAGTCAGATACGCAGTATTTT. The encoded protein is CASSLPESDTQYF.

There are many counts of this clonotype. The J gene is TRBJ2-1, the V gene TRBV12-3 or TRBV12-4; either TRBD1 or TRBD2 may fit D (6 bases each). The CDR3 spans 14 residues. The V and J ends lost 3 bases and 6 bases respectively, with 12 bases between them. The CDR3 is CASSLGGGLNEQFF. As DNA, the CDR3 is TGTGCCAGCAGTTTGGGGGGCGGTCTCAATGAGCAGTTCTTC.

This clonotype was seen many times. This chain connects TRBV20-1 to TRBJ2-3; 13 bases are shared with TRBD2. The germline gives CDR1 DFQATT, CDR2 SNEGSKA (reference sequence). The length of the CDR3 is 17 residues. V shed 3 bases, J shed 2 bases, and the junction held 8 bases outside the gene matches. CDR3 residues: CSARLLAGGLVTDTQYF. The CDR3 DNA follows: TGCAGTGCTAGGTTACTAGCGGGAGGGTTAGTCACAGATACGCAGTATTTT.

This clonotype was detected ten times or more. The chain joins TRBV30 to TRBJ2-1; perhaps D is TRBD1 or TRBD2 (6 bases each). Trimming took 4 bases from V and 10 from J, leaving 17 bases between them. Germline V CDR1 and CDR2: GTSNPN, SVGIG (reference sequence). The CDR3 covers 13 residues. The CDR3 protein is CAWKKGGPNEQFF. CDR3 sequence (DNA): TGTGCCTGGAAAAAGGGGGGACCAAACGAGCAGTTCTTC.

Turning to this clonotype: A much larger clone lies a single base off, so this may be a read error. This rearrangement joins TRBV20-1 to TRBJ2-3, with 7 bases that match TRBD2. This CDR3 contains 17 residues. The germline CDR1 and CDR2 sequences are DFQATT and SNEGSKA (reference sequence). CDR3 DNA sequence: TGCAGTGCCTTACCCAGGTCGGGGGGAACTAGCACAGATAAGCAGTATTTT. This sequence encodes CSALPRSGGTSTDKQYF.

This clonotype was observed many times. The CDR3 nucleotides read TGTGCCACCAGCAGAGATATCGGCAGGCAAGAGACCCAGTACTTC. Its translation is CATSRDIGRQETQYF. This chain uses TRBV15 with TRBJ2-5; D is undetermined. Germline V gives CDR1 LNHNV, CDR2 YYDKDF (reference sequence). The length of the CDR3 is 15 residues. Between the trimmed V and J ends, which lost 0 bases and 2 bases, there was a span of 10 bases.

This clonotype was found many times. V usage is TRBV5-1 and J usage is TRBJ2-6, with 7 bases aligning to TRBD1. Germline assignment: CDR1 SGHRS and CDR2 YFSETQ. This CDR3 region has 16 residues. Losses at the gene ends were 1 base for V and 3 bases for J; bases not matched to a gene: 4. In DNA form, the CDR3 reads TGCGCCAGCAGCTTGAGAACAGGGGTTGGGGCCAACGTCCTGACTTTC. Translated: CASSLRTGVGANVLTF.

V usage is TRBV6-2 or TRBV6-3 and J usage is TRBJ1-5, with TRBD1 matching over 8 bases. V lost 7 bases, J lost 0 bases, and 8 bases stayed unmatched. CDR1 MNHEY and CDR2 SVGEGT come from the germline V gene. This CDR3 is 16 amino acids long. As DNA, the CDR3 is TGTGCCAGCACCCACCTCGGGACAGGTAGCAATCAGCCCCAGCATTTT. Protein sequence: CASTHLGTGSNQPQHF.

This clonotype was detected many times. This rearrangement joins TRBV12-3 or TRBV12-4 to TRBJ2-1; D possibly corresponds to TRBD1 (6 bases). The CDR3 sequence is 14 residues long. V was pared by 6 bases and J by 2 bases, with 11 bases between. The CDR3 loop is CASSPGTPYNEQFF. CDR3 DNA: TGTGCCAGCAGCCCTGGGACACCCTACAATGAGCAGTTCTTC.

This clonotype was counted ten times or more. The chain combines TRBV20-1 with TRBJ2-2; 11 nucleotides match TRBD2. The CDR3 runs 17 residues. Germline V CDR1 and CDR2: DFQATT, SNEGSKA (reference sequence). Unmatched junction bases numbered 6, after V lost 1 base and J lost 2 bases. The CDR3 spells CSARAAGLAGNTGELFF. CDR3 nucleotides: TGCAGTGCTAGAGCGGCTGGACTAGCGGGCAACACCGGGGAGCTGTTTTTT.